This T cell receptor (beta chain) was obtained from a study of blood T cells in healthy people across ages. This CDR3 spans 14 amino acids. V was cut by 1 base and J by 7 bases, with 11 bases left in between. Germline V gene sequence: CDR1 SGHTA, CDR2 FQGTGA. As regards this clonotype: Its antigen remains unidentified.

Study-wide results and limits: Greater diversity and more naive CD4+ cells were seen in long-lived donors than in aged donors. Reliance upon unsorted PBMCs precluded definitive naive versus antigen-experienced comparison.

It was with a sample-barcoded 5' primer and a J-beta primer mix that a second PCR of roughly 7 to 12 cycles was run. Each TCR beta cDNA got a 12-nucleotide random molecular identifier. Each CDR3 protein is one row after TCRdb ran MiXCR on the 5' RACE reads. The sample lists 950,000 to 1,200,000 distinct CDR3 sequences; around two fifths were seen once. This receptor was identified in a man aged 18 to 29 in good health. J is TRBJ2-1 and V is TRBV7-3, with D perhaps TRBD2 (6 bases). Material: blood. The CDR3 coding sequence is TGTGCCAGCAGCTTAAGTGGGGGGAGGAATGAGCAGTTCTTC. Translating gives CASSLSGGRNEQFF.